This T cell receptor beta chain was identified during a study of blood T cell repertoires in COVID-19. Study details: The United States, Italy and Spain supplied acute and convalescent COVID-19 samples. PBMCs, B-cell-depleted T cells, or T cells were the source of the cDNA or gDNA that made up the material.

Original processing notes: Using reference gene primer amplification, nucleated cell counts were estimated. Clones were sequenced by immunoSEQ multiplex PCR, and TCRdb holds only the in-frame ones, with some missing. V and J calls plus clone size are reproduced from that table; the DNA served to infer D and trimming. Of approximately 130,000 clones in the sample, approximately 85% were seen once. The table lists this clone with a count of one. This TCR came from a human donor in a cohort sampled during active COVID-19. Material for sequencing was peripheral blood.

The CDR3 sequence is CASTPGMVEETQYF. The CDR3 coding sequence is TGTGCCAGCACCCCCGGGATGGTCGAGGAGACCCAGTACTTC. The chain uses TRBV9 and TRBJ2-5, with D maybe TRBD2 (5 bases). CDR3 length: 14 amino acids. The ends were cut back, 6 bases at V and 5 bases at J, with 17 bases in the middle. Germline loops: CDR1 SGDLS, CDR2 YYNGEE.